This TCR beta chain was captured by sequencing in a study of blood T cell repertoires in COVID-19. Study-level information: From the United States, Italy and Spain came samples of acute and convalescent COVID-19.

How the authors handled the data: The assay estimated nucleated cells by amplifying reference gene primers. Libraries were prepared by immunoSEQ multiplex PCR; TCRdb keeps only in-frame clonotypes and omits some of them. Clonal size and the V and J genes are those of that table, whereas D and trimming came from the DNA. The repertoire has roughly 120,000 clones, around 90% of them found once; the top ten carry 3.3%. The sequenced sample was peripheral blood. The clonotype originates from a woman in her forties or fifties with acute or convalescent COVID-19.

In DNA form, the CDR3 reads TGTGCCACCAGCATACAGGGGCAGACCCAGTACTTC. Its translation: CATSIQGQTQYF. The chain is built from TRBV15 and TRBJ2-5; 7 bases map to TRBD1. V shed 4 bases, J shed 6 bases, and the junction held 2 bases outside the gene matches. This CDR3 is 12 amino acids long. Germline CDR1 and CDR2: LNHNV and YYDKDF (reference sequence).